Following are 6 T cell receptor beta chains from one sample sequenced in a study of cytomegalovirus exposure and HLA in healthy donors. The PCR was carried out with 60 Vbeta primers and 13 Jbeta primers. TCRdb's table, derived via immunoSEQ multiplex PCR, lists solely in-frame clones and lacks some. The repertoire has 95,000 to 150,000 clones, roughly 80% of them found once; the top ten carry under 2%. Sequencing was done on a sample of PBMCs. Receptors originate from a man between 18 and 29 years old in good health and CMV-seronegative.

The chain carries TRBV6-5 and TRBJ1-4; TRBD1 is a possible D gene (5 bases). Germline V gives CDR1 MNHEY, CDR2 SVGAGI. The CDR3 covers 13 residues. Trimming took off 2 bases at V and 10 bases at J, with 11 bases between the two ends. DNA of the CDR3: TGTGCCAGCAGTTACACGAGCGGGGGAAAACTGTTTTTT. This codes for CASSYTSGGKLFF.

The chain joins TRBV7-3 to TRBJ2-1, with D possibly being TRBD2 (6 bases). Germline CDR1 reads SGHTA; CDR2 reads FQGTGA. Trimming took off 9 bases at V and 3 bases at J, with 15 bases between the two ends. CDR3 size: 14 residues. Here the CDR3 DNA reads TGTGCCAGTAAGACTAGTTCGGACTACAATGAGCAGTTCTTC. Translating it yields CASKTSSDYNEQFF.

There are a few counts of this clone. This chain joins TRBV7-2 and TRBJ2-2; 9 bases fit TRBD1. The CDR3 runs 16 residues. Looked up from germline, CDR1 is SGHTA and CDR2 is FQGNSA. The trim removed 4 bases at V and 2 bases at J, leaving 5 bases unmatched. The CDR3 DNA is TGTGCCAGCAGCTGGACAGGGGAATCAAACACCGGGGAGCTGTTTTTT. Protein: CASSWTGESNTGELFF.

The chain links TRBV7-2 to TRBJ2-6; a weak D match, TRBD2 (5 bases). Germline V gives CDR1 SGHTA, CDR2 FQGNSA. Trimming cost V 5 bases and J 0 bases, with 11 bases left between them. The CDR3 sequence is 16 residues long. Written as DNA, the CDR3 is TGTGCCAGCAGCCCCCGCGAGGGCTCTGGGGCCAACGTCCTGACTTTC. It specifies CASSPREGSGANVLTF. The full variable domain, rest sourced from reference TRBV7-2 and TRBJ2-6, is GAGVSQSPSNKVTEKGKDVELRCDPISGHTALYWYRQSLGQGLEFLIYFQGNSAPDKSGLPSDRFSAERTGGSVSTLTIQRTQQEDSAVYLCASSPREGSGANVLTFGAGSRLTVL.

This sequence joins TRBV7-2 and TRBJ2-3; 7 bases line up with TRBD2. CDR3 length: 16 amino acids. Germline loops: CDR1 SGHTA, CDR2 FQGNSA. The V gene end was trimmed by 0 bases and the J gene end by 2 bases; junction bases not matched to a gene: 5. The CDR3 nucleotides read TGTGCCAGCAGCTTAGCGGGGGGGGTTGTCACAGATACGCAGTATTTT. It codes for CASSLAGGVVTDTQYF.

This chain links TRBV28 with TRBJ1-5; D possibly corresponds to TRBD1 (5 bases). The CDR3 extends over 16 amino acids. Germline CDR1 and CDR2: MDHEN and SYDVKM. V shed 4 bases and J shed 9 bases, with 22 bases lying between them. CDR3 residues: CASSSSGHSLRLPQHF. The CDR3 DNA is TGTGCCAGCAGTTCCTCCGGACACTCACTCAGGTTGCCCCAGCATTTT.